The clone carrying this T cell receptor beta chain was detected a few times. This specimen comes from a study of T-cell reconstitution after alpha-beta-depleted transplantation in children. Germline CDR1 SGHRS, CDR2 YFSETQ. V dropped 4 bases and J dropped 1 base, with 9 bases sitting between them. The CDR3 contains 15 residues. The TCRbeta library was prepared with unique molecular identifiers. In TCRdb, the PCR reads were re-called with MiXCR into one record per CDR3 protein. Here the sample spans some 200,000 distinct CDR3 sequences, roughly a tenth being singletons. The chain links TRBV5-1 to TRBJ2-6, with unresolved D. This TCR came from a human donor who donated a stem cell graft to a child with acute lymphoblastic leukemia. This specimen consisted of PBMCs from the stem cell graft donor, obtained from the stem cell graft. This chain's CDR3 is CASSPRDSGANVLTF. The CDR3 bases are TGCGCCAGCAGCCCAAGGGATTCTGGGGCCAACGTCCTGACTTTC.